This is a list of T cell receptor beta chains from one sample in a study of cytomegalovirus exposure and HLA in healthy donors. The assay was immunoSEQ multiplex PCR, and TCRdb's table has in-frame clones only and misses some. Among 110,000 to 150,000 clones, roughly 80% were seen once, and the ten largest hold just over 4.5%. The specimen sequenced was PBMCs. These receptors came from a man between 40 and 49 years old in good health and CMV-seronegative. Each CDR3 is given with its conserved first and last residue. D genes are given only for firm matches. The size field is filled for only some rows; it gives once, few, many or a size class.

size	D	V	J	CDR3	DNA
-	TRBD1	TRBV5-1	TRBJ1-2	CASSLAGQGFGYTF	TGCGCCAGCAGCTTGGCGGGACAGGGATTTGGCTACACCTTC
-	TRBD1	TRBV6-6	TRBJ2-2	CASTDQGQRNTGELFF	TGTGCCAGCACTGACCAGGGACAGAGGAACACCGGGGAGCTGTTTTTT
-	TRBD1	TRBV5-8	TRBJ1-5	CASSTQQGYSNQPQHF	TGTGCCAGCAGCACCCAACAGGGGTATAGCAATCAGCCCCAGCATTTT
few	TRBD2	TRBV5-1	TRBJ2-1	CASSHGLAEGNEQFF	TGCGCCAGCAGCCATGGACTAGCGGAGGGGAATGAGCAGTTCTTC
few	-	TRBV27	TRBJ1-2	CASSSRGGGFNYGYTF	TGTGCCAGCAGTTCTCGGGGGGGCGGCTTTAACTATGGCTACACCTTC
-	-	TRBV9	TRBJ1-4	CASSAGVSTNEKLFF	TGTGCCAGCAGCGCAGGGGTATCGACTAATGAAAAACTGTTTTTT
-	-	TRBV29-1	TRBJ2-7	CSVVLRSSYEQYF	TGCAGCGTTGTGTTGCGAAGCTCCTACGAGCAGTACTTC
-	-	TRBV6-1	TRBJ1-3	CASSPPTLSGNTIYF	TGTGCCAGCAGCCCGCCGACACTCTCTGGAAACACCATATATTTT
-	-	TRBV7-9	TRBJ1-2	CASSLGTLPNYGYTF	TGTGCCAGCAGCTTAGGGACACTCCCTAACTATGGCTACACCTTC
-	-	TRBV7-3	TRBJ1-6	CASSLKPSGGNSPLHF	TGTGCCAGCAGCTTAAAACCGTCGGGGGGTAATTCACCCCTCCACTTT
-	TRBD2	TRBV19	TRBJ2-1	CASSPGTSGGATQFF	TGTGCCAGTAGTCCCGGGACTAGCGGGGGGGCAACGCAGTTCTTC
-	-	TRBV19	TRBJ1-5	CASHPGTPSNQPQHF	TGTGCCAGTCACCCCGGGACACCTAGCAATCAGCCCCAGCATTTT
-	TRBD1	TRBV6-6	TRBJ1-5	CASSLTGGGNQPQHF	TGTGCCAGCAGCCTTACAGGGGGAGGCAATCAGCCCCAGCATTTT
-	-	TRBV6-5	TRBJ2-7	CASSSFRAYEQYF	TGTGCCAGCAGTTCATTCCGGGCCTACGAGCAGTACTTC
-	-	TRBV10-2	TRBJ2-5	CASSVWTAQETQYF	TGCGCCAGCAGTGTGTGGACAGCTCAAGAGACCCAGTACTTC
-	TRBD1	TRBV11-3	TRBJ2-2	CASSPTGLAGELFF	TGTGCCAGCAGCCCGACAGGGTTGGCGGGGGAGCTGTTTTTT
-	-	TRBV4-1	TRBJ2-2	CASSQEIGQFTGELFF	TGCGCCAGCAGCCAAGAGATCGGACAATTCACCGGGGAGCTGTTTTTT
-	-	TRBV18	TRBJ1-6	CASSPPSSYNSPLHF	TGTGCCAGCTCACCTCCTAGCTCCTATAATTCACCCCTCCACTTT
-	TRBD1	TRBV5-3	TRBJ1-5	CARSLLGQGNQPQHF	TGTGCCAGAAGCTTGTTGGGACAGGGCAATCAGCCCCAGCATTTT
few	TRBD1	TRBV7-8	TRBJ1-1	CASSLVRTGGDF	TGTGCCAGCAGCTTAGTTCGGACAGGGGGCGACTTT
-	TRBD1	TRBV15	TRBJ1-2	CATQGQGASYGYTF	TGTGCCACCCAAGGACAGGGGGCGTCTTATGGCTACACCTTC
-	-	TRBV5-8	TRBJ1-4	CASRLTQGRGFNEKLFF	TGTGCCAGCAGACTAACTCAGGGAAGGGGCTTTAATGAAAAACTGTTTTTT
-	TRBD2	TRBV28	TRBJ2-1	CASTAGSIDNEQFF	TGTGCCAGCACAGCGGGGTCGATCGACAATGAGCAGTTCTTC
-	TRBD1	TRBV28	TRBJ2-7	CASSHGQVLPYEQYF	TGTGCCAGCAGTCACGGACAGGTTTTACCCTACGAGCAGTACTTC
-	-	TRBV5-6	TRBJ2-7	CASSEAYEQYF	TGTGCCAGCAGCGAGGCCTACGAGCAGTACTTC
few	-	TRBV4-1	TRBJ1-1	CASSQDPVQIEAFF	TGCGCCAGCAGCCAAGATCCGGTACAGATTGAAGCTTTCTTT
-	-	TRBV19	TRBJ1-5	CASGEAGVGQPQHF	TGTGCCAGTGGGGAGGCCGGGGTCGGGCAGCCCCAGCATTTT
-	-	TRBV25-1	TRBJ2-2	CASRGIGGTGELFF	TGTGCCAGCAGGGGGATCGGGGGAACCGGGGAGCTGTTTTTT
-	TRBD1	TRBV7-9	TRBJ1-1	CASSKTGGEAFF	TGTGCCAGCAGCAAAACAGGGGGCGAAGCTTTCTTT
-	-	TRBV5-4	TRBJ2-5	CASSARMTGQETQYF	TGTGCCAGCAGCGCGCGGATGACAGGCCAAGAGACCCAGTACTTC
-	-	TRBV30	TRBJ1-1	CAWSDSVSNTEAFF	TGTGCCTGGAGCGACAGCGTATCGAACACTGAAGCTTTCTTT
-	-	TRBV18	TRBJ2-7	CASARGGDEQYF	TGTGCCAGCGCACGGGGCGGGGACGAGCAGTACTTC
-	-	TRBV19	TRBJ1-2	CASSPRTVYGYTF	TGTGCCAGTAGTCCTCGGACAGTCTATGGCTACACCTTC
-	TRBD2	TRBV6-1	TRBJ2-1	CASSGPSGGAFSYNEQFF	TGTGCCAGCAGTGGTCCTAGCGGGGGGGCCTTTTCCTACAATGAGCAGTTCTTC